The entry below gives a single T cell receptor beta chain sequence along with its context. This sample is part of a study of blood T cell repertoires in COVID-19. Turning to the study itself: Some COVID-19 samples were acute and others convalescent; all came from the United States, Italy and Spain. PBMCs, B-cell-depleted T cells, or T cells provided the cDNA or gDNA that made up the material.

Study members were between about 18 and 100 years old and lived in approximately 25 US regions. Some clones are missing from TCRdb's copy, which holds only in-frame ones; the method was immunoSEQ multiplex PCR. The table lists about 400,000 clones, 70% to 90% of them singletons. From germline, CDR1 is SNHLY and CDR2 FYNNEI. CDR3 length equals 14 residues. Between the trimmed V and J ends, which lost 6 bases and 1 base, there was a span of 12 bases. The origin of this receptor is a woman aged 40 to 49 with acute COVID-19. The sequenced sample consisted of PBMCs or T cells enriched from blood (not recorded which). This sequence joins TRBV2 and TRBJ1-1; D perhaps matches TRBD1 (5 bases). The chain's CDR3 is CASSQGLANTEAFF. In nucleotides, the CDR3 is TGTGCCAGCAGCCAGGGACTTGCGAACACTGAAGCTTTCTTT.